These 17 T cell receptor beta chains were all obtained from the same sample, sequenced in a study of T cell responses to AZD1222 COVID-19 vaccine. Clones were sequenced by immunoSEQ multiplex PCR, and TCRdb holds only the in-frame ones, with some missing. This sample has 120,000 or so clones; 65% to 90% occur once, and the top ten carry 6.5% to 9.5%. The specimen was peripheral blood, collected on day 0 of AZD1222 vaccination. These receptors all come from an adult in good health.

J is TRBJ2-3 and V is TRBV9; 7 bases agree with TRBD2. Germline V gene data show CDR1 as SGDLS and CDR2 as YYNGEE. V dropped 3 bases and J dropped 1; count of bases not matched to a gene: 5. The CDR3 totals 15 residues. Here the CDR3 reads CASSASLAGTDTQYF. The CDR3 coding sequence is TGTGCCAGCAGCGCCTCCCTAGCGGGCACAGATACGCAGTATTTT.

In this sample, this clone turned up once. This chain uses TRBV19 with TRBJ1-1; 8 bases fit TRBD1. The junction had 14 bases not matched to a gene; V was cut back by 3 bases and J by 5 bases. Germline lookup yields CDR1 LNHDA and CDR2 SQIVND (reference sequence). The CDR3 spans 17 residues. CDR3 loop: CASSMTGVPEPRTEAFF. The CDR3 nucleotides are TGTGCCAGTAGTATGACAGGGGTTCCCGAACCGAGAACTGAAGCTTTCTTT.

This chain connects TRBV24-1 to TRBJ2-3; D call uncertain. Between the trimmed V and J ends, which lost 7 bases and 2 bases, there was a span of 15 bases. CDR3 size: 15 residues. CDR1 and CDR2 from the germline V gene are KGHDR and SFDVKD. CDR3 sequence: CATSPAQGPTDTQYF. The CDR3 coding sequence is TGTGCCACCAGCCCAGCTCAAGGCCCCACAGATACGCAGTATTTT.

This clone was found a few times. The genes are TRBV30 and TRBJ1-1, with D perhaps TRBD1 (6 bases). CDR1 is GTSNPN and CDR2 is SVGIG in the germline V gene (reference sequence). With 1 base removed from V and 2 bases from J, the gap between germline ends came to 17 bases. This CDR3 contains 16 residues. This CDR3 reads CAWSAINNRANTEAFF. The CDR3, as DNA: TGTGCCTGGAGTGCAATAAACAACAGGGCTAACACTGAAGCTTTCTTT.

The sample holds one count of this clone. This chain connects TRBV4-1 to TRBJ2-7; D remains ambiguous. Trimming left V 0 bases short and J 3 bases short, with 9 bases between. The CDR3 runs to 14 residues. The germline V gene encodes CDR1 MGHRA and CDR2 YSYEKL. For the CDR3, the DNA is TGCGCCAGCAGCCAAGACCAGAGAGGCTACGAGCAGTACTTC. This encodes CASSQDQRGYEQYF.

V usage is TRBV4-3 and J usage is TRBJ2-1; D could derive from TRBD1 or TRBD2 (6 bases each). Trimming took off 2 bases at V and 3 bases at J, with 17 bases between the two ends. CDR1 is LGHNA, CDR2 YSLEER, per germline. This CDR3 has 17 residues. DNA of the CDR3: TGCGCCAGCAGCCAAACTGGGGGCGGAGGGGGCTACAATGAGCAGTTCTTC. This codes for CASSQTGGGGGYNEQFF.

CDR3 sequence: CAWGQGASGNTIYF. In DNA, the CDR3 is TGTGCCTGGGGACAGGGGGCCTCTGGAAACACCATATATTTT. The rearrangement links TRBV30 to TRBJ1-3; 11 bases align to TRBD1. This CDR3 has 14 amino acids. Trimming removed 5 bases from V and 0 bases from J; junction bases left unmatched: 0. Germline assignment: CDR1 GTSNPN and CDR2 SVGIG (reference sequence). Using reference TRBV30 and TRBJ1-3 for the parts outside the CDR3, the full variable domain is SQTIHQWPATLVQPVGSPLSLECTVEGTSNPNLYWYRQAAGRGLQLLFYSVGIGQISSEVPQNLSASRPQDRQFILSSKKLLLSDSGFYLCAWGQGASGNTIYFGEGSWLTVV.

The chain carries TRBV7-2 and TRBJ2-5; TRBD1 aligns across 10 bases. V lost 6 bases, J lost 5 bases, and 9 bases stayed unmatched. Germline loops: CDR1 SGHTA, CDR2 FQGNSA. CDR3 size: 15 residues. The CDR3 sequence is CASSDRGQGPETQYF. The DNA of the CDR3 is TGTGCCAGCAGTGATCGGGGACAGGGGCCGGAGACCCAGTACTTC.

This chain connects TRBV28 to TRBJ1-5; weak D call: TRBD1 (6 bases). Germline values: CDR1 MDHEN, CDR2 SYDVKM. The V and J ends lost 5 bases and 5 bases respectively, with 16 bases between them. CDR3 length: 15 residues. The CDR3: CASSPGGGWDQPQHF. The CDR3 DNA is TGTGCCAGCAGTCCCGGAGGGGGTTGGGATCAGCCCCAGCATTTT.

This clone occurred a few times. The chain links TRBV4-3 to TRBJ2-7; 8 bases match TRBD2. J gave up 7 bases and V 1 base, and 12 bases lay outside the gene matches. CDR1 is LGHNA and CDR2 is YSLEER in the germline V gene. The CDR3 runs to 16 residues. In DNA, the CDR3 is TGCGCCAGCAGCCAAGTGGTGGGTGCGGGAGGAAGTGAGCAGTACTTC. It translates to CASSQVVGAGGSEQYF.

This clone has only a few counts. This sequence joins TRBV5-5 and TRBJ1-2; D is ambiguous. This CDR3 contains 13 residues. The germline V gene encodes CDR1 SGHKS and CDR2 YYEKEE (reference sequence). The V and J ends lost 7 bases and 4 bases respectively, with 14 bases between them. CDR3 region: CASAKGTVYGYTF. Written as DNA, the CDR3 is TGTGCCAGCGCCAAGGGTACCGTCTATGGCTACACCTTC.

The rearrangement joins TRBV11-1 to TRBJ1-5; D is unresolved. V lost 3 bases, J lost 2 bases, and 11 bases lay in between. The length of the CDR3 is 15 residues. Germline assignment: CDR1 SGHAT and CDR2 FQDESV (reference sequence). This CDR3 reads CASSFAERGNQPQHF. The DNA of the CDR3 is TGTGCCAGCAGCTTTGCGGAACGGGGCAATCAGCCCCAGCATTTT.

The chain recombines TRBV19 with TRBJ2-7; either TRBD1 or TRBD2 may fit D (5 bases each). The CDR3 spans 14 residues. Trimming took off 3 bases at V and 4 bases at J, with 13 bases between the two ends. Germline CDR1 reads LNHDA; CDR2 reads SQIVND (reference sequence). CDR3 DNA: TGTGCCAGTAGTATGTGGGGGACCGATTACGAGCAGTACTTC. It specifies CASSMWGTDYEQYF. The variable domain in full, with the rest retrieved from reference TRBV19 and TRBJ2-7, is DGGITQSPKYLFRKEGQNVTLSCEQNLNHDAMYWYRQDPGQGLRLIYYSQIVNDFQKGDIAEGYSVSREKKESFPLTVTSAQKNPTAFYLCASSMWGTDYEQYFGPGTRLTVT.

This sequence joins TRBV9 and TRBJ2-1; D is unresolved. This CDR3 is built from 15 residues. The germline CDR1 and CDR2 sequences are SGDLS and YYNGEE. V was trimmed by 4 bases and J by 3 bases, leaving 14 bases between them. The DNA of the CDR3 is TGTGCCAGCAGCCCTCGGGTGGGAAGCTACAATGAGCAGTTCTTC. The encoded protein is CASSPRVGSYNEQFF.

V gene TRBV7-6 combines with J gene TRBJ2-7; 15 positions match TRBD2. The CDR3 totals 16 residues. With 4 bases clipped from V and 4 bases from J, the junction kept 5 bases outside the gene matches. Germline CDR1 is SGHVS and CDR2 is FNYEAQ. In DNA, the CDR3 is TGTGCCAGCAGCTCCCGGACTAGCGGGGGGGTTTACGAGCAGTACTTC. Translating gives CASSSRTSGGVYEQYF.

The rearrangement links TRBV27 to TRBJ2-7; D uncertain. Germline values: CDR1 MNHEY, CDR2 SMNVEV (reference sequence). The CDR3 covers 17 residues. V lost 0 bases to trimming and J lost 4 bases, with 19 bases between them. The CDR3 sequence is CASSLSRMVDSPYEQYF. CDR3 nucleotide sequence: TGTGCCAGCAGTTTATCGAGGATGGTAGACTCCCCTTACGAGCAGTACTTC.

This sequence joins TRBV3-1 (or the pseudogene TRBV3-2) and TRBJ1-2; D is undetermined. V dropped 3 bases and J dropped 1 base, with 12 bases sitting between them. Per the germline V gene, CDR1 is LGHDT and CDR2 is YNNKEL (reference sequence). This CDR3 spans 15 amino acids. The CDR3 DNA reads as TGTGCCAGCAGCCACCTAGGAGAGGTTAACTATGGCTACACCTTC. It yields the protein CASSHLGEVNYGYTF.